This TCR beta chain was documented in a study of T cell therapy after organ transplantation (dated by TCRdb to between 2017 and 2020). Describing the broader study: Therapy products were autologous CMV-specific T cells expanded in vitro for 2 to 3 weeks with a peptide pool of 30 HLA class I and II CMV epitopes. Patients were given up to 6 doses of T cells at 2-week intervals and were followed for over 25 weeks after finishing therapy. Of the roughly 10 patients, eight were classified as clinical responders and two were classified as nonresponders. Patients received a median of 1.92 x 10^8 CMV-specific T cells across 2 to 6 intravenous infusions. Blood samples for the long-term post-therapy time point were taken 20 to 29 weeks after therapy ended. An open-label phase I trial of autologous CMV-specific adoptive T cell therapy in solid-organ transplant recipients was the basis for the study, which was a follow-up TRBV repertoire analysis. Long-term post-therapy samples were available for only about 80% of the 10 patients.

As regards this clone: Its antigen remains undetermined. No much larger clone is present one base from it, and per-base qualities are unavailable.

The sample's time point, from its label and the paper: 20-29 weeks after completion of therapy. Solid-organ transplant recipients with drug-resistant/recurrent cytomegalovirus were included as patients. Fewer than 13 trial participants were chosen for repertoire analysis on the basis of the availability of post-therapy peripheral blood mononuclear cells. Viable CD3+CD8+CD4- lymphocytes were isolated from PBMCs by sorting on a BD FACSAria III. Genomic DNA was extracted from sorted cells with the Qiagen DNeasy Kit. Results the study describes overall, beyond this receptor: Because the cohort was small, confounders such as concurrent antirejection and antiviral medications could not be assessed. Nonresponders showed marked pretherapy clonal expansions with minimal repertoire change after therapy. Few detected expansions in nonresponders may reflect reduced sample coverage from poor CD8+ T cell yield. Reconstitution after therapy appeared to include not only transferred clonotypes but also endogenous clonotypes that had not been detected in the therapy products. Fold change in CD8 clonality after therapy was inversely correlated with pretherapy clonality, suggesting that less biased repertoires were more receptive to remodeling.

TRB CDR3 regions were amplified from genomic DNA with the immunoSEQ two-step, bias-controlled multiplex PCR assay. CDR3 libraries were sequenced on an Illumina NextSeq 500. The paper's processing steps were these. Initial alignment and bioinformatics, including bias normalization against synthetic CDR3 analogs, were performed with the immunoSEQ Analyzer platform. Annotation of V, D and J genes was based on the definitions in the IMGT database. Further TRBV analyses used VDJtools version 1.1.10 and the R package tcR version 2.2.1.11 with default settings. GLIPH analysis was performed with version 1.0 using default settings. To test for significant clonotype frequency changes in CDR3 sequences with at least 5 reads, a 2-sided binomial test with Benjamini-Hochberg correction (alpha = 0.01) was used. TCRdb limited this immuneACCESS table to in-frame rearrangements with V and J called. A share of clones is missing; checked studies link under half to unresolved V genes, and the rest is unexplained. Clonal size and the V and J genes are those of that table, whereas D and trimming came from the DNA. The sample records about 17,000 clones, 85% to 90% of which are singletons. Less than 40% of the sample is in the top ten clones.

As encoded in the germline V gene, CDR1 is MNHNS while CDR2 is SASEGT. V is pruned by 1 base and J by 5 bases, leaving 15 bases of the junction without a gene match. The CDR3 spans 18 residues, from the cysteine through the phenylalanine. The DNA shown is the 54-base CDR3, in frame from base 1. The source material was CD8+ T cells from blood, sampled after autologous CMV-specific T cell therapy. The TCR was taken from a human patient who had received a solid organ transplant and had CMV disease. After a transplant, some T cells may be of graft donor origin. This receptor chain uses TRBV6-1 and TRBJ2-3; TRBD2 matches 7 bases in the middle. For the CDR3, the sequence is CASSEEIIEWASGDTQYF. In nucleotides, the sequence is TGTGCCAGCAGTGAAGAGATTATAGAGTGGGCTAGCGGAGATACGCAGTATTTT.